The 27 T cell receptor beta chains listed next were all sequenced from one sample in a study of blood T cell repertoires in COVID-19. The table came from immunoSEQ multiplex PCR; TCRdb's copy has only in-frame clones and leaves some out. Of a few hundred thousand clones listed, about nine tenths were seen once; the top ten hold about 10%. Specimen: peripheral blood. These TCRs come from a woman aged 25 to 39 with COVID-19, enrolled during active disease.

V gene TRBV18 combines with J gene TRBJ2-1; 7 bases are a match to TRBD1. Germline V gene lookup returns CDR1 KGHSH and CDR2 LQKENI. V shed 4 bases, J shed 0 bases, and the junction held 6 bases outside the gene matches. The CDR3 loop spans 16 amino acids. This CDR3 is CASSRDSPSSYNEQFF. The CDR3 DNA is TGTGCCAGCTCACGGGACAGCCCGAGCTCCTACAATGAGCAGTTCTTC. The variable domain in full, with the rest retrieved from reference TRBV18 and TRBJ2-1, is NAGVMQNPRHLVRRRGQEARLRCSPMKGHSHVYWYRQLPEEGLKFMVYLQKENIIDESGMPKERFSAEFPKEGPSILRIQQVVRGDSAAYFCASSRDSPSSYNEQFFGPGTRLTVL.

This sequence joins TRBV7-2 and TRBJ2-1, with TRBD1 as a possible D gene (7 bases). The germline V gene has CDR1 SGHTA and CDR2 FQGNSA. The CDR3 has 18 amino acids. Trimming cost V 0 bases and J 1 base, with 16 bases left between them. The CDR3 region has the DNA TGTGCCAGCAGCTTAGCGTTAGGCAGGGGGAGGTCCTACAATGAGCAGTTCTTC. This codes for CASSLALGRGRSYNEQFF.

The rearrangement joins TRBV14 to TRBJ1-4, with D unclear. V was trimmed by 5 bases and J by 6 bases, leaving 16 bases between them. Germline V gene lookup returns CDR1 SGHDN and CDR2 FVKESK. This CDR3 has 15 residues. The CDR3 coding sequence is TGTGCCAGCAGCAGATCGGGGTCCATCGATGAAAAACTGTTTTTT. Translation: CASSRSGSIDEKLFF.

This rearrangement joins TRBV6-5 to TRBJ1-2, with TRBD1 matching 7 bases. The junction had 8 bases not matched to a gene; V was cut back by 5 bases and J by 8 bases. Germline values: CDR1 MNHEY, CDR2 SVGAGI. This CDR3 has 13 residues. The CDR3 nucleotides are TGTGCCAGCAGTCCCGGGACAGTGTACGGCTACACCTTC. Translated: CASSPGTVYGYTF.

The CDR3 bases are TGTGCCAGCAGTTTTAAGAGGAGGACCTATAATTCACCCCTCCACTTT. Its protein product is CASSFKRRTYNSPLHF. The chain joins TRBV28 to TRBJ1-6; D not certain. Germline V gene lookup returns CDR1 MDHEN and CDR2 SYDVKM. CDR3 length: 16 residues. With 3 bases removed from V and 2 bases from J, the gap between germline ends came to 11 bases.

The CDR3 region is CASTGQGDEQYF. The CDR3 DNA reads TGTGCCAGCACCGGACAGGGAGACGAGCAGTACTTC. The chain employs TRBV27 and TRBJ2-7, with 8 nucleotides matching TRBD1. Trimming removed 7 bases from V and 5 bases from J; junction bases left unmatched: 4. This CDR3 contains 12 residues. Looked up from germline, CDR1 is MNHEY and CDR2 is SMNVEV (reference sequence).

This chain connects TRBV6-6 to TRBJ2-1; weak D call: TRBD2 (5 bases). Trimming stripped 4 bases from V and 4 bases from J, with 11 bases between. Germline CDR1 reads MNHNY; CDR2 reads SVGAGI (reference sequence). The CDR3 runs 14 residues. CDR3 sequence (DNA): TGTGCCAGCAGTTCTGACTATCGATACAATGAGCAGTTCTTC. Translating it yields CASSSDYRYNEQFF.

This clone is a singleton in its sample. This sequence joins TRBV5-6 and TRBJ1-1; a possible D gene is TRBD1 (5 bases). The CDR3 is 13 residues long. Deletions cut 4 bases from V and 7 bases from J, with 14 bases between. Germline V lookup: CDR1 SGHDT, CDR2 YYEEEE. The CDR3 sequence: CASSPAGRGEAFF. CDR3 DNA: TGTGCCAGCAGCCCGGCAGGGAGGGGTGAAGCTTTCTTT.

The CDR3 region is CSARDVGYTF. The CDR3 coding sequence is TGCAGTGCGCGGGACGTTGGCTACACCTTC. V gene TRBV20-1 combines with J gene TRBJ1-2; D is perhaps TRBD1 (5 bases). Trimming left V 6 bases short and J 7 bases short, with 9 bases between. CDR1 and CDR2 from the germline V gene are DFQATT and SNEGSKA (reference sequence). This CDR3 is 10 amino acids long.

V and J are TRBV24-1 and TRBJ1-2, with 9 bases identical to TRBD1. The J segment lost 6 bases and the V segment lost 4 bases, leaving 5 bases of the junction unmatched. The germline CDR1 and CDR2 sequences are KGHDR and SFDVKD. This CDR3 region has 14 residues. CDR3 nucleotide sequence: TGTGCCACCAGTGAAGCGGGGACAGGGAATGGCTACACCTTC. The encoded protein is CATSEAGTGNGYTF.

The sample holds one count of this clone. The V gene is TRBV4-1, the J gene TRBJ1-1; D is perhaps TRBD1 (5 bases). The CDR3 consists of 16 residues. CDR1 is MGHRA and CDR2 is YSYEKL in the germline V gene. V gave up 1 base and J gave up 1 base, with 13 bases separating them. The CDR3 region has the DNA TGCGCCAGCAGCCAAGGGTGGGGCAAGCAGAACACTGAAGCTTTCTTT. Translation: CASSQGWGKQNTEAFF.

V and J are TRBV4-1 and TRBJ1-2, with 7 bases lining up with TRBD1. J lost 3 bases, V lost 1 base, and 5 bases had no gene match. The CDR3 loop spans 15 amino acids. Germline CDR1 MGHRA, CDR2 YSYEKL. CDR3 sequence: CASSQVPGGDYGYTF. The CDR3 nucleotides read TGCGCCAGCAGCCAAGTACCAGGGGGAGACTATGGCTACACCTTC.

The V gene is TRBV5-1, the J gene TRBJ2-7; D is uncertain. The CDR3 consists of 11 residues. Trimming stripped 5 bases from V and 4 bases from J, with 7 bases between. Germline V CDR1 and CDR2: SGHRS, YFSETQ. The CDR3 coding sequence is TGCGCCAGCAGAGGAGCTTACGAGCAGTACTTC. This gives the protein CASRGAYEQYF.

The chain links TRBV27 to TRBJ2-7; tentative D call: TRBD1 (5 bases). Looked up from germline, CDR1 is MNHEY and CDR2 is SMNVEV (reference sequence). V was shortened by 6 bases and J by 6 bases, with 9 bases between the two germline ends. The CDR3 extends over 11 amino acids. The CDR3 reads CASRIGAEQYF. CDR3 nucleotide sequence: TGTGCCAGCAGGATTGGGGCCGAGCAGTACTTC.

The chain recombines TRBV3-1 (or the pseudogene TRBV3-2) with TRBJ1-6; 7 positions agree with TRBD1. CDR1 LGHDT and CDR2 YNNKEL come from the germline V gene (reference sequence). CDR3 length: 13 amino acids. V lost 6 bases to trimming and J lost 7 bases; unmatched junction nucleotides: 3. CDR3 amino acids: CASRGTANSPLHF. The CDR3 nucleotides are TGTGCCAGCAGAGGGACAGCAAATTCACCCCTCCACTTT.

This chain joins TRBV5-1 and TRBJ2-7, with 9 bases lining up with TRBD1. The CDR3 extends over 14 amino acids. Germline assignment: CDR1 SGHRS and CDR2 YFSETQ. J was trimmed by 2 bases and V by 2 bases; bases with no gene match: 2. CDR3 protein: CASSFRDRAYEQYF. The CDR3 DNA follows: TGCGCCAGCAGCTTCCGGGACAGGGCCTACGAGCAGTACTTC.

This clone was seen once. The V call is TRBV7-2, the J call TRBJ1-1; 7 bases are shared with TRBD1. Trimming cost V 5 bases and J 2 bases; bases outside gene matches: 11. Germline CDR1 and CDR2: SGHTA and FQGNSA. This CDR3 has 16 residues. The CDR3 bases are TGTGCCAGCAGCCTGAGTCCCGGGACAGCAAACACTGAAGCTTTCTTT. This translates into CASSLSPGTANTEAFF.

J is TRBJ2-1 and V is TRBV7-3, with D perhaps matching TRBD2 (6 bases). The length of the CDR3 is 16 residues. Trimming left V 2 bases short and J 1 base short, with 12 bases between. CDR1 SGHTA and CDR2 FQGTGA come from the germline V gene. The CDR3 nucleotides read TGTGCCAGCAGCTTACTCGGGAGTGTATCCTACAATGAGCAGTTCTTC. It codes for CASSLLGSVSYNEQFF.

This chain links TRBV10-1 with TRBJ1-1, with 7 nucleotides matching TRBD1. The CDR3 consists of 15 residues. CDR1 WNHNN and CDR2 SYGVQD come from the germline V gene (reference sequence). Losses at the gene ends were 0 bases for V and 4 bases for J; bases not matched to a gene: 5. CDR3 coding DNA: TGCGCCAGCAGTGAGTCTGGGACAGTGGGCACTGAAGCTTTCTTT. Protein sequence: CASSESGTVGTEAFF.

The chain has TRBV28 and TRBJ2-3, with D possibly being TRBD1 (5 bases). Germline V lookup: CDR1 MDHEN, CDR2 SYDVKM. The CDR3 runs 15 residues. Trimming took off 3 bases at V and 3 bases at J, with 13 bases between the two ends. CDR3 in amino acids: CASSFWGPTTDTQYF. DNA of the CDR3: TGTGCCAGCAGTTTCTGGGGCCCTACTACAGATACGCAGTATTTT.

The gene calls are TRBV7-2 and TRBJ2-7; 12 bases align to TRBD2. V dropped 4 bases and J dropped 7; count of bases not matched to a gene: 11. The CDR3 has 16 amino acids. In germline, CDR1 is SGHTA, CDR2 FQGNSA. Written as DNA, the CDR3 is TGTGCCAGCAGCTCACTAGCGGGAGGACCCGCGGGGGAGCAGTACTTC. Translated, it gives CASSSLAGGPAGEQYF.

This clone came up once. The chain employs TRBV18 and TRBJ1-2, with 8 nucleotides matching TRBD1. The CDR3 totals 17 residues. The ends lost 1 base at V and 5 bases at J; junction bases unmatched: 12. From germline, CDR1 is KGHSH and CDR2 LQKENI. The chain's CDR3 is CASSPRQDTGGVYGYTF. CDR3 sequence (DNA): TGTGCCAGCTCACCACGACAGGATACAGGGGGTGTTTATGGCTACACCTTC.

The chain has TRBV30 and TRBJ2-7; 10 bases agree with TRBD2. The junction had 11 bases not matched to a gene; V was cut back by 3 bases and J by 6 bases. The CDR3 totals 15 residues. CDR1 GTSNPN and CDR2 SVGIG come from the germline V gene (reference sequence). DNA for the CDR3: TGTGCCTGGAGCCACCCTAGCGGGAGTTTGGGCGAGCAGTACTTC. Translating it yields CAWSHPSGSLGEQYF.

V is TRBV2 and J is TRBJ1-1, with D possibly matching TRBD1 (5 bases). Germline CDR1 SNHLY, CDR2 FYNNEI. CDR3 length: 14 residues. V was pared by 3 bases and J by 5 bases, with 13 bases between. This CDR3 is CASSEVGVGTEAFF. CDR3 sequence (DNA): TGTGCCAGCAGTGAGGTAGGGGTAGGGACTGAAGCTTTCTTT.

The chain is built from TRBV28 and TRBJ2-5, with TRBD1 matching over 11 bases. The trim removed 2 bases at V and 5 bases at J, leaving 7 bases unmatched. There are 16 residues in the CDR3. Germline values: CDR1 MDHEN, CDR2 SYDVKM. The CDR3: CASSLSGTGGLETQYF. The CDR3 DNA follows: TGTGCCAGCAGTTTAAGTGGGACAGGGGGTTTGGAGACCCAGTACTTC. Full variable domain (missing parts from reference TRBV28 and TRBJ2-5): DVKVTQSSRYLVKRTGEKVFLECVQDMDHENMFWYRQDPGLGLRLIYFSYDVKMKEKGDIPEGYSVSREKKERFSLILESASTNQTSMYLCASSLSGTGGLETQYFGPGTRLLVL.

This clone is a singleton in its sample. This chain links TRBV15 with TRBJ1-5, with D possibly TRBD1 on 6 matching bases. Deletions cut 2 bases from V and 6 bases from J, with 8 bases between. Germline V gene data show CDR1 as LNHNV and CDR2 as YYDKDF (reference sequence). This CDR3 is 13 amino acids long. Here the CDR3 DNA reads TGTGCCACCAGCAGAACAGGGAGTCAGCCCCAGCATTTT. Its translation is CATSRTGSQPQHF. Looking up the rest from reference TRBV15 and TRBJ1-5 gives the full variable domain: DAMVIQNPRYQVTQFGKPVTLSCSQTLNHNVMYWYQQKSSQAPKLLFHYYDKDFNNEADTPDNFQSRRPNTSFCFLDIRSPGLGDTAMYLCATSRTGSQPQHFGDGTRLSIL.

This chain connects TRBV3-1 (or the pseudogene TRBV3-2) to TRBJ2-3; D ambiguous. The V and J ends lost 1 base and 4 bases respectively, with 6 bases between them. Germline assignment: CDR1 LGHDT and CDR2 YNNKEL (reference sequence). The CDR3 is made up of 13 amino acids. CDR3 DNA: TGTGCCAGCAGCCAAGCCCTAGCAGATACGCAGTATTTT. Translating gives CASSQALADTQYF.